Presented here are 22 T cell receptor beta chains from one specimen sequenced in a study of blood T cell repertoires in COVID-19 (dated by TCRdb to the early 2020s). The library was produced with the immunoSEQ multiplex PCR assay. As stored in TCRdb, this immuneACCESS dataset retains in-frame rearrangements with V and J assigned. A fraction of the clones does not appear; measured against another copy, unresolved V genes explain less than half of the discrepancy, and the remainder lacks a known reason. The sample table shows roughly 60,000 clones, and over 75% are seen once. The top ten hold around 17% of the sample. The specimen sequenced was peripheral blood. The receptors come from a human donor in a cohort sampled during active COVID-19.

The chain has TRBV10-3 and TRBJ1-2; the D gene is possibly TRBD1 (5 bases). The CDR3 has 15 amino acids. V lost 0 bases and J lost 4, with 12 bases in between. Germline V gene sequence: CDR1 ENHRY, CDR2 SYGVKD. The CDR3 nucleotides are TGTGCCATCAGTGAGTCGGCAGGGTCCATCTATGGCTACACCTTC. Its translation is CAISESAGSIYGYTF.

This chain joins TRBV15 and TRBJ2-1; D might be TRBD1 (6 bases). CDR1 LNHNV and CDR2 YYDKDF come from the germline V gene (reference sequence). V gave up 1 base and J gave up 6 bases, with 13 bases separating them. There are 15 residues in the CDR3. The CDR3, as DNA: TGTGCCACCAGCAGAGGGGGGCTAGCCGCCAATGAGCAGTTCTTC. Translation: CATSRGGLAANEQFF. Filled out from reference TRBV15 and TRBJ2-1, the complete variable domain reads DAMVIQNPRYQVTQFGKPVTLSCSQTLNHNVMYWYQQKSSQAPKLLFHYYDKDFNNEADTPDNFQSRRPNTSFCFLDIRSPGLGDTAMYLCATSRGGLAANEQFFGPGTRLTVL.

This rearrangement joins TRBV4-3 to TRBJ1-2, with a tentative D call TRBD1 (6 bases). Germline V gives CDR1 LGHNA, CDR2 YSLEER. V lost 3 bases and J lost 3, with 14 bases in between. The CDR3 extends over 15 amino acids. The chain's CDR3 is CASSHGVAGDYGYTF. The DNA for the CDR3 is TGCGCCAGCAGCCATGGGGTGGCAGGGGACTATGGCTACACCTTC.

The chain uses TRBV5-4 and TRBJ1-2, with TRBD1 as a possible D gene (5 bases). With 0 bases removed from V and 5 bases from J, the gap between germline ends came to 14 bases. CDR3 length equals 15 residues. Per the germline V gene, CDR1 is SGHNT and CDR2 is YYREEE (reference sequence). CDR3 sequence: CASSLDGHISYGYTF. Here the CDR3 DNA reads TGTGCCAGCAGCTTGGATGGACACATCTCTTATGGCTACACCTTC.

This chain joins TRBV5-1 and TRBJ2-7; no firm D call. The CDR3 is 13 amino acids. CDR1 SGHRS and CDR2 YFSETQ come from the germline V gene. Trimming cost V 3 bases and J 4 bases, with 11 bases left between them. As DNA, the CDR3 is TGCGCCAGCAGCTCCCATGGCCCTTACGAGCAGTACTTC. This codes for CASSSHGPYEQYF.

The V and J genes are TRBV2 and TRBJ2-5; the match to TRBD2 covers 11 bases. The CDR3 consists of 16 residues. CDR1 is SNHLY, CDR2 FYNNEI, per germline. V lost 2 bases and J lost 5; bases outside the gene matches: 7. The CDR3: CASSEWASGGRETQYF. The CDR3 bases are TGTGCCAGCAGTGAATGGGCTAGCGGGGGGAGGGAGACCCAGTACTTC.

This clone appeared a single time. The V call is TRBV27, the J call TRBJ2-5, with a possible D match to TRBD1 (5 bases). Germline V gene lookup returns CDR1 MNHEY and CDR2 SMNVEV (reference sequence). This CDR3 has 14 amino acids. V was clipped by 3 bases and J by 1 base, with 9 bases between them. CDR3 sequence reads: CASSFRGPQETQYF. The CDR3 DNA is TGTGCCAGCAGTTTTAGGGGCCCCCAAGAGACCCAGTACTTC.

The chain links TRBV7-2 to TRBJ2-7; D is unresolved. This CDR3 is 12 amino acids long. Germline CDR1 is SGHTA and CDR2 is FQGNSA. The V gene lost 7 bases and the J gene lost 2 bases, with 9 bases spanning the gap. The CDR3 coding sequence is TGTGCCAGCACCCTAAGTACCTACGAGCAGTACTTC. Its translation is CASTLSTYEQYF.

This chain's CDR3 is CAISEQGGENTEAFF. The CDR3 region has the DNA TGTGCCATCAGTGAGCAGGGCGGGGAAAACACTGAAGCTTTCTTT. The rearrangement joins TRBV10-3 to TRBJ1-1; D may be TRBD1 (5 bases). Trimming pared 2 bases from V and 2 bases from J, leaving 12 bases between. CDR1 and CDR2 from the germline V gene are ENHRY and SYGVKD. CDR3 length: 15 residues.

This chain joins TRBV11-3 and TRBJ2-5; 8 bases are shared with TRBD1. Germline lookup yields CDR1 SGHNT and CDR2 YENEEA. V shed 0 bases and J 1 base; nucleotides not matched to a gene: 4. This CDR3 comprises 16 residues. CDR3 in amino acids: CASSLDLGQGQETQYF. The CDR3, as DNA: TGTGCCAGCAGCTTAGACCTAGGACAGGGCCAAGAGACCCAGTACTTC.

This clone was recorded a few times. The chain combines TRBV7-2 with TRBJ1-5; 9 bases are a match to TRBD1. Per germline, CDR1 SGHTA and CDR2 FQGNSA. J was trimmed by 5 bases and V by 8 bases; bases with no gene match: 4. The CDR3 totals 13 residues. In DNA form, the CDR3 reads TGTGCCAGCGCGACAGGGGGTGATCAGCCCCAGCATTTT. This codes for CASATGGDQPQHF. Full variable domain (missing parts from reference TRBV7-2 and TRBJ1-5): GAGVSQSPSNKVTEKGKDVELRCDPISGHTALYWYRQSLGQGLEFLIYFQGNSAPDKSGLPSDRFSAERTGGSVSTLTIQRTQQEDSAVYLCASATGGDQPQHFGDGTRLSIL.

For the CDR3, the DNA is TGTGCCAGCACCAGACAGGGTAACACCATATATTTT. Translating it yields CASTRQGNTIYF. J is TRBJ1-3 and V is TRBV6-5; 7 bases match TRBD1. Trimming took 7 bases from V and 7 from J; bases not matched to a gene: 4. This CDR3 comprises 12 residues. Germline V gives CDR1 MNHEY, CDR2 SVGAGI.

The chain is built from TRBV3-1 (or the pseudogene TRBV3-2) and TRBJ1-1; 9 bases are shared with TRBD1. Germline assignment: CDR1 LGHDT and CDR2 YNNKEL (reference sequence). CDR3 length equals 15 residues. V shed 5 bases and J 0 bases; nucleotides not matched to a gene: 4. Here the CDR3 reads CASSKTGGLNTEAFF. The CDR3 DNA follows: TGTGCCAGCAGCAAGACAGGGGGTTTGAACACTGAAGCTTTCTTT.

The chain joins TRBV5-4 to TRBJ2-2; D is possibly TRBD1 (6 bases). Germline V gene lookup returns CDR1 SGHNT and CDR2 YYREEE (reference sequence). This CDR3 region has 16 residues. Trimming left V 4 bases short and J 0 bases short, with 13 bases between. The CDR3 region is CASSLGDIANTGELFF. The CDR3, as DNA: TGTGCCAGCAGCCTGGGGGACATCGCGAACACCGGGGAGCTGTTTTTT.

The rearrangement uses TRBV7-9 and TRBJ2-7, with D perhaps TRBD2 (6 bases). The germline V gene has CDR1 SEHNR and CDR2 FQNEAQ (reference sequence). The CDR3 is made up of 14 amino acids. V was shortened by 6 bases and J by 8 bases, with 20 bases between the two germline ends. In DNA, the CDR3 is TGTGCCAGCAGATTCCTAGGGGCGGAGGGCAAGCAGTACTTC. It encodes CASRFLGAEGKQYF.

The rearrangement uses TRBV18 and TRBJ2-6, with 8 bases identical to TRBD1. CDR3 length equals 15 residues. Losses at the gene ends were 5 bases for V and 4 bases for J; bases not matched to a gene: 4. The germline gives CDR1 KGHSH, CDR2 LQKENI. The chain's CDR3 is CASSTTGVGANVLTF. CDR3 bases: TGTGCCAGCTCAACGACAGGGGTAGGGGCCAACGTCCTGACTTTC.

The gene calls are TRBV30 and TRBJ1-4, with no clear D. Germline CDR1 reads GTSNPN; CDR2 reads SVGIG (reference sequence). Trimming cost V 8 bases and J 2 bases, with 15 bases left between them. The CDR3 has 14 amino acids. The DNA for the CDR3 is TGTGCCCTATCCGGGGTGGCGACTAATGAAAAACTGTTTTTT. Its protein is CALSGVATNEKLFF.

This rearrangement joins TRBV30 to TRBJ1-2; the D gene is possibly TRBD1 (5 bases). Germline CDR1 GTSNPN, CDR2 SVGIG (reference sequence). CDR3 length: 14 amino acids. The V and J ends lost 5 bases and 2 bases respectively, with 15 bases between them. The CDR3 sequence: CAWGRGVLNYGYTF. DNA for the CDR3: TGTGCCTGGGGTCGGGGGGTCCTAAACTATGGCTACACCTTC.

The gene calls are TRBV27 and TRBJ1-1, with 7 bases aligning to TRBD1. CDR1 is MNHEY and CDR2 is SMNVEV in the germline V gene (reference sequence). V lost 2 bases to trimming and J lost 8 bases; unmatched junction nucleotides: 2. The CDR3 runs 12 residues. CDR3 bases: TGTGCCAGCAGTTTACCAGGGGGGGAAGCTTTCTTT. This encodes CASSLPGGEAFF.

This clone is judged medium-sized. The chain links TRBV29-1 to TRBJ1-1; the match to TRBD1 covers 7 bases. V trimming: 6 bases; J trimming: 7 bases; junction bases outside the gene matches: 11. Per germline, CDR1 SQVTM and CDR2 ANQGSEA. This CDR3 comprises 13 residues. The CDR3 coding sequence is TGCAGCGTCACGCACAGGGGAATGGGTGAAGCTTTCTTT. This codes for CSVTHRGMGEAFF. Drawing the rest from reference TRBV29-1 and TRBJ1-1, the complete variable domain is SAVISQKPSRDICQRGTSLTIQCQVDSQVTMMFWYRQQPGQSLTLIATANQGSEATYESGFVIDKFPISRPNLTFSTLTVSNMSPEDSSIYLCSVTHRGMGEAFFGQGTRLTVV.

The chain uses TRBV10-2 and TRBJ1-2; D remains ambiguous. CDR3 length equals 13 residues. V lost 6 bases to trimming and J lost 2 bases, with 10 bases between them. Germline V CDR1 and CDR2: WSHSY, SAAADI. The CDR3: CASRAGMNYGYTF. In DNA, the CDR3 is TGCGCCAGCAGGGCGGGGATGAACTATGGCTACACCTTC.

In its sample, this clone was seen once. The J gene is TRBJ1-2, the V gene TRBV6-1, with no clear D. From germline, CDR1 is MNHNS and CDR2 SASEGT. CDR3 length: 12 amino acids. V was clipped by 3 bases and J by 5 bases, with 7 bases between them. CDR3 DNA sequence: TGTGCCAGCAGTGACGTCGGTTATGGCTACACCTTC. It is translated as CASSDVGYGYTF.